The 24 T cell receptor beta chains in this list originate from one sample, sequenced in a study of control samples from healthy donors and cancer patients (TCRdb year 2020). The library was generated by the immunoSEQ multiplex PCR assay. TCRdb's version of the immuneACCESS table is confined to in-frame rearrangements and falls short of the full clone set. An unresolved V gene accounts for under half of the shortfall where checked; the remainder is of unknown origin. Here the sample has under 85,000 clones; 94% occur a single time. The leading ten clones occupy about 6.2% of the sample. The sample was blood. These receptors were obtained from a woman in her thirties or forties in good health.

CDR3 loop: CATSNPGQGGGYEQYF. DNA for the CDR3: TGTGCCACCAGCAACCCGGGACAGGGGGGTGGTTACGAGCAGTACTTC. The chain carries TRBV15 and TRBJ2-7; 11 bases match TRBD1. The CDR3 is 16 residues long. V lost 4 bases, J lost 4 bases, and 9 bases stayed unmatched. In germline, CDR1 is LNHNV, CDR2 YYDKDF (reference sequence).

The CDR3 DNA is TGTGCCAGCAGCTCGAACCCCGGGACAGGAATCGCTGGGGCCAACGTCCTGACTTTC. The encoded protein is CASSSNPGTGIAGANVLTF. The V and J genes are TRBV7-6 and TRBJ2-6; 8 bases line up with TRBD1. Germline V gives CDR1 SGHVS, CDR2 FNYEAQ. This CDR3 has 19 residues. The V segment lost 4 bases and the J segment 2 bases; nucleotides outside the gene matches: 13.

The CDR3 here is CAISDPGDNSPLHF. The DNA of the CDR3 is TGTGCCATCAGTGATCCAGGGGACAATTCACCCCTCCACTTT. The chain couples TRBV10-3 to TRBJ1-6; D may be TRBD1 (6 bases). Germline values: CDR1 ENHRY, CDR2 SYGVKD. This CDR3 has 14 amino acids. Trimming removed 3 bases from V and 7 bases from J, with 10 bases in between.

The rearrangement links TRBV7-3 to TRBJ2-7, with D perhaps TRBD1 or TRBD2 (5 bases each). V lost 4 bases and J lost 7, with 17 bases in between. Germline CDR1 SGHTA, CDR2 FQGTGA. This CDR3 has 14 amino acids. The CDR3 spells CASSSGTKGGEQYF. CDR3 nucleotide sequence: TGTGCCAGCAGCTCCGGGACGAAAGGAGGAGAGCAGTACTTC.

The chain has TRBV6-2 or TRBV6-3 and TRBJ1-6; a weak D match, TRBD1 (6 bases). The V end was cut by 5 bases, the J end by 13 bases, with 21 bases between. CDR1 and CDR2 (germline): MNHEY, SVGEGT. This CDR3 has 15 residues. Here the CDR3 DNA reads TGTGCCAGCAGTCAATTCCTGGACAGCAACGGTCCCCTCCACTTT. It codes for CASSQFLDSNGPLHF.

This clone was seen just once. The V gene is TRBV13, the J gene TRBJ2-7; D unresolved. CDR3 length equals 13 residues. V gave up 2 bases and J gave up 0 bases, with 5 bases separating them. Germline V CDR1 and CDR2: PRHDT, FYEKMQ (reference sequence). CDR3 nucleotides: TGTGCCAGCAGCTTACAAAACTCCTACGAGCAGTACTTC. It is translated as CASSLQNSYEQYF.

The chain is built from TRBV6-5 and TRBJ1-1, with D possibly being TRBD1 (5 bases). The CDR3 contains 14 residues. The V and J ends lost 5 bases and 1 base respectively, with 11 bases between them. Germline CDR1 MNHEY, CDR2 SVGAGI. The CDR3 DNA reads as TGTGCCAGCAGTCCTGGGGCCTGGAACACTGAAGCTTTCTTT. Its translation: CASSPGAWNTEAFF.

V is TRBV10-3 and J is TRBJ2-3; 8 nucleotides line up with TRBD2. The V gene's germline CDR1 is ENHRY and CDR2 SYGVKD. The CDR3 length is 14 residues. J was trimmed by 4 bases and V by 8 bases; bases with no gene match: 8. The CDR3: CAIEERGRADTQYF. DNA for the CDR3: TGTGCCATCGAGGAGCGGGGGAGGGCAGATACGCAGTATTTT.

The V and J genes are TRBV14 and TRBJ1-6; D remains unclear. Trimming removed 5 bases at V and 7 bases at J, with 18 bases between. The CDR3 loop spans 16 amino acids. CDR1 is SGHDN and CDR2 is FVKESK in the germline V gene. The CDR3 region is CASSVTLDLWNSPLHF. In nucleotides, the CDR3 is TGTGCCAGCAGCGTCACCCTTGATTTGTGGAATTCACCCCTCCACTTT.

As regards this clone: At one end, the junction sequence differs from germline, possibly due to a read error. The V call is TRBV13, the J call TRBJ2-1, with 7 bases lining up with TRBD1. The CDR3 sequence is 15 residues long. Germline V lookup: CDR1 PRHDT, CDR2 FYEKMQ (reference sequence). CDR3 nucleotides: TGTGCCAACAGCCTCCGGGCCAGGGGGTTGTATGAGCAGTTCTTC. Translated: CANSLRARGLYEQFF.

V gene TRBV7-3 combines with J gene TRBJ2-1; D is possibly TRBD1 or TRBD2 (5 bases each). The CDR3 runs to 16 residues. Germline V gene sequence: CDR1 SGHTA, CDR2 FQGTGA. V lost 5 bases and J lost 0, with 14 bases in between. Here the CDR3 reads CASSPSHGTSYNEQFF. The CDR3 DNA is TGTGCCAGCAGCCCCTCCCACGGGACCTCCTACAATGAGCAGTTCTTC.

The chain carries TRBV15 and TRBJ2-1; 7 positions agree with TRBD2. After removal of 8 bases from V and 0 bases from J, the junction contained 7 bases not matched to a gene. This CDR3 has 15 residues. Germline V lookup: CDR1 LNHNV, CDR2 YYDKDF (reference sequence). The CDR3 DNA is TGTGCCACCGCCCTAGCGGTGAACTCCTACAATGAGCAGTTCTTC. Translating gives CATALAVNSYNEQFF.

The CDR3 DNA is TGTGCCAGCTCTTCCGGACAGGGTGGATACAATCAGCCCCAGCATTTT. Protein sequence: CASSSGQGGYNQPQHF. The gene calls are TRBV18 and TRBJ1-5, with 8 bases matching TRBD1. The CDR3 totals 16 residues. V lost 6 bases and J lost 3; bases outside the gene matches: 10. CDR1 is KGHSH and CDR2 is LQKENI in the germline V gene.

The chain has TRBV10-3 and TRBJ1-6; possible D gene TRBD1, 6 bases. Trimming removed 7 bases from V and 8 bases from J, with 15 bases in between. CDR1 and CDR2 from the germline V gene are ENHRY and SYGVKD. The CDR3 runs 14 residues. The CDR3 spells CAIKGAGEDSPLHF. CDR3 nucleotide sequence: TGTGCCATCAAGGGAGCAGGGGAAGATTCACCCCTCCACTTT.

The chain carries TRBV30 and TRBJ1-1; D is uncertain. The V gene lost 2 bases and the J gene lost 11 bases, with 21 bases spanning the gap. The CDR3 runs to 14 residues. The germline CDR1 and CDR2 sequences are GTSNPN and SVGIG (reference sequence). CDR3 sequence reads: CAWSKKDLEERAFF. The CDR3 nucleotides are TGTGCCTGGAGTAAAAAGGACCTCGAAGAAAGGGCTTTCTTT.

This chain's CDR3 is CASSLVSVNEKLFF. The CDR3 DNA reads TGTGCCAGCAGCTTAGTCTCAGTAAATGAAAAACTGTTTTTT. This chain connects TRBV11-3 to TRBJ1-4; D call uncertain. In germline, CDR1 is SGHNT, CDR2 YENEEA. V lost 1 base and J lost 5, with 8 bases in between. This CDR3 region has 14 residues.

This chain's CDR3 is CASSPSVGLAGDAVNEQFF. CDR3 coding DNA: TGTGCCAGCAGCCCCTCCGTCGGACTAGCGGGGGATGCGGTGAATGAGCAGTTCTTC. This chain links TRBV7-3 with TRBJ2-1, with 13 bases identical to TRBD2. The germline V gene encodes CDR1 SGHTA and CDR2 FQGTGA. The J segment lost 7 bases and the V segment lost 5 bases, leaving 17 bases of the junction unmatched. The CDR3 spans 19 residues.

This CDR3 is CASSLVAGVGSYEQYF. The CDR3, as DNA: TGTGCCAGCAGCTTAGTGGCAGGGGTGGGCTCCTACGAGCAGTACTTC. The rearrangement uses TRBV7-6 and TRBJ2-7, with TRBD1 as a possible D gene (6 bases). The germline V and J ends were trimmed by 1 base and 0 bases, with 13 bases remaining between them. The germline gives CDR1 SGHVS, CDR2 FNYEAQ. The CDR3 has 16 residues.

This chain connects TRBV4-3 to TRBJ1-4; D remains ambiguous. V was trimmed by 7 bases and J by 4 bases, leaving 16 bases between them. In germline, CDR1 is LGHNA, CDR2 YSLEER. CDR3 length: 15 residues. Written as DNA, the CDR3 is TGCGCCAGCACCAAGGAGGGCAGGCTTAATGAAAAACTGTTTTTT. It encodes CASTKEGRLNEKLFF.

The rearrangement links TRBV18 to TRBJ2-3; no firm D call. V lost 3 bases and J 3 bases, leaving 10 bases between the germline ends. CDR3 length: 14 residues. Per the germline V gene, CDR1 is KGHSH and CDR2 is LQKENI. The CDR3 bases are TGTGCCAGCTCACCGGTCGGAGAGACAGATACGCAGTATTTT. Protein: CASSPVGETDTQYF. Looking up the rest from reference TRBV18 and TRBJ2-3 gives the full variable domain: NAGVMQNPRHLVRRRGQEARLRCSPMKGHSHVYWYRQLPEEGLKFMVYLQKENIIDESGMPKERFSAEFPKEGPSILRIQQVVRGDSAAYFCASSPVGETDTQYFGPGTRLTVL.

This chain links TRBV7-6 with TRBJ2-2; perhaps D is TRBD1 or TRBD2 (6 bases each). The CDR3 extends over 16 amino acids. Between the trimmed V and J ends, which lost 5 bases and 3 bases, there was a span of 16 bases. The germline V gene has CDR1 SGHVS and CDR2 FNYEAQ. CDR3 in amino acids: CASSSPTGGDTGELFF. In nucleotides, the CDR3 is TGTGCCAGCAGCAGCCCGACAGGAGGGGACACCGGGGAGCTGTTTTTT.

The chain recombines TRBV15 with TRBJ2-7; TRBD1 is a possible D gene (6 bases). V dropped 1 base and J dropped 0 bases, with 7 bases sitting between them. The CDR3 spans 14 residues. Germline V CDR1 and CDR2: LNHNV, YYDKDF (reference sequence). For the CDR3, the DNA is TGTGCCACCAGCAGAGGACAGGTCTCCTACGAGCAGTACTTC. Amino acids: CATSRGQVSYEQYF.

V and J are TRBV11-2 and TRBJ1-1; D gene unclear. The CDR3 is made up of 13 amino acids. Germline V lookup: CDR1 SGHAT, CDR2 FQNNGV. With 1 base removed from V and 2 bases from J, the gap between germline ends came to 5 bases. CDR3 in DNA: TGTGCCAGCAGCTTAGGGAGTAACACTGAAGCTTTCTTT. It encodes CASSLGSNTEAFF.

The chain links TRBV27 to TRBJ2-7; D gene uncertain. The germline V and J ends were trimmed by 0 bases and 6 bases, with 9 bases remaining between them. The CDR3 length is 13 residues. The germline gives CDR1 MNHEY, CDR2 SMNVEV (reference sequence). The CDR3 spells CASSLSVVGEQYF. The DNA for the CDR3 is TGTGCCAGCAGTTTATCGGTAGTAGGCGAGCAGTACTTC.